Listed here is a single T cell receptor beta chain. Running of the v3.0 immunoSEQ assay took place at survey level. Profiled with immunoSEQ multiplex PCR; TCRdb holds only in-frame clones, not every one. Counted here are about 15,000 clones, around 85% occurring once; the ten biggest clones make up more than 12%. V was cut by 7 bases and J by 5 bases, with 21 bases left in between. Per the germline V gene, CDR1 is SGHNT and CDR2 is YYREEE (reference sequence). The CDR3 runs 15 residues. This record comes from a study of long-term antiretroviral therapy in people with HIV. V is TRBV5-4 and J is TRBJ1-1; TRBD1 might be the D (5 bases). The input for sequencing was unsorted PBMCs, taken roughly 1.3 years before starting antiretroviral therapy. This TCR came from a man aged 25-45 years with HIV. The CDR3 region is CASHSRGRGITEAFF. In nucleotides, the CDR3 is TGTGCCAGCCACAGCCGGGGGAGGGGAATTACTGAAGCTTTCTTT.